One and the same sample provided the 14 T cell receptor beta chains below, sequenced in a study of T cell repertoires in cytomegalovirus infection. Each CDR3 protein gets one entry after TCRdb re-called the reads with MiXCR. Among some 310,000 distinct CDR3 sequences listed, approximately 25% were seen once. These receptors have no known antigen. The material sequenced was cultured PBMCs, taken from culture after CMV antigen stimulation. Source of these receptors: a human donor in good health (CMV status not recorded). Some clones in this sample may be carry-over from other donors' samples.

This clonotype came up a few times. The chain joins TRBV4-1 to TRBJ1-1; D is perhaps TRBD1 (5 bases). The germline CDR1 and CDR2 sequences are MGHRA and YSYEKL. V was shortened by 4 bases and J by 1 base, with 10 bases between the two germline ends. The CDR3 has 14 amino acids. CDR3: CASSRTLGNTEAFF. The CDR3 DNA follows: TGCGCCAGCAGCCGGACACTTGGGAACACTGAAGCTTTCTTT.

J is TRBJ2-2 and V is TRBV20-1; TRBD1 might be the D (6 bases). Germline loops: CDR1 DFQATT, CDR2 SNEGSKA (reference sequence). Between the trimmed V and J ends, which lost 1 base and 7 bases, there was a span of 13 bases. The CDR3 sequence is 14 residues long. CDR3 region: CSARALQGHGELFF. Written as DNA, the CDR3 is TGCAGTGCTAGAGCTCTACAGGGTCACGGGGAGCTGTTTTTT.

This clonotype was seen a handful of times. V usage is TRBV6-2 or TRBV6-3 and J usage is TRBJ2-2; D assignment may be TRBD1 or TRBD2 (5 bases each). Germline CDR1 reads MNHEY; CDR2 reads SVGEGT. Deletions cut 2 bases from V and 0 bases from J, with 13 bases between. CDR3 size: 17 residues. CDR3 protein: CASSYTSGTPNTGELFF. The DNA of the CDR3 is TGTGCCAGCAGTTACACCTCCGGGACCCCGAACACCGGGGAGCTGTTTTTT.

The sample holds a few counts of this clonotype. The J gene is TRBJ2-5, the V gene TRBV28, with 9 bases identical to TRBD2. Germline V lookup: CDR1 MDHEN, CDR2 SYDVKM. Germline trimming cut 3 bases from V and 4 bases from J; bases unmatched to any gene: 3. The CDR3 totals 14 residues. The CDR3 region is CASSFSGSGETQYF. CDR3 in DNA: TGTGCCAGCAGTTTTAGCGGGAGTGGAGAGACCCAGTACTTC.

This clonotype occurred a few times. This rearrangement joins TRBV4-1 to TRBJ2-3; a weak D match, TRBD2 (6 bases). The CDR3 extends over 15 amino acids. The V and J ends lost 0 bases and 4 bases respectively, with 11 bases between them. Germline assignment: CDR1 MGHRA and CDR2 YSYEKL. Here the CDR3 DNA reads TGCGCCAGCAGCCAAGAGGAGGGAGTCTCAGATACGCAGTATTTT. It yields the protein CASSQEEGVSDTQYF.

The table lists this clonotype with a few counts. The chain joins TRBV27 to TRBJ2-7; D is perhaps TRBD2 (5 bases). The CDR3 extends over 14 amino acids. The V end was cut by 3 bases, the J end by 7 bases, with 16 bases between. Germline-derived CDR1 and CDR2 are MNHEY and SMNVEV (reference sequence). Here the CDR3 DNA reads TGTGCCAGCAGTTTTAAGGCTAGCTCCGGAGAGCAGTACGTC. Translated, it gives CASSFKASSGEQYV.

This rearrangement joins TRBV20-1 to TRBJ1-5; TRBD1 matches 9 bases. The CDR3 runs to 16 residues. CDR1 DFQATT and CDR2 SNEGSKA come from the germline V gene (reference sequence). V dropped 1 base and J dropped 3; count of bases not matched to a gene: 7. CDR3 in DNA: TGCAGTGCTAGAGCTCTGGACAGGGGACTCAATCAGCCCCAGCATTTT. Amino acid sequence: CSARALDRGLNQPQHF.

This clonotype turned up a few times. The rearrangement joins TRBV5-4 to TRBJ1-3; D not resolved. This CDR3 comprises 14 residues. Trimming shortened V by 0 bases and J by 4 bases, and 8 bases separated the two germline ends. Per germline, CDR1 SGHNT and CDR2 YYREEE (reference sequence). CDR3 nucleotides: TGTGCCAGCAGCTTGGCAAACCAAGGAAACACCATATATTTT. Translation: CASSLANQGNTIYF.

V usage is TRBV7-2 and J usage is TRBJ1-2; 7 bases are shared with TRBD1. Germline V gene data show CDR1 as SGHTA and CDR2 as FQGNSA. V shed 3 bases, J shed 2 bases, and the junction held 6 bases outside the gene matches. CDR3 size: 15 residues. The CDR3: CASSFVQGPNYGYTF. CDR3 DNA: TGTGCCAGCAGCTTCGTACAGGGGCCGAACTATGGCTACACCTTC.

V usage is TRBV6-5 and J usage is TRBJ2-1; 9 bases line up with TRBD2. Trimming removed 6 bases from V and 3 bases from J; junction bases left unmatched: 6. The CDR3 is 15 residues long. Germline CDR1 MNHEY, CDR2 SVGAGI. The CDR3: CASRKSGRRYNEQFF. DNA of the CDR3: TGTGCCAGCAGAAAGAGCGGGAGGCGCTACAATGAGCAGTTCTTC.

This chain connects TRBV28 to TRBJ2-7; 10 bases agree with TRBD2. With 5 bases clipped from V and 4 bases from J, the junction kept 5 bases outside the gene matches. This CDR3 has 14 amino acids. Germline V gene lookup returns CDR1 MDHEN and CDR2 SYDVKM. CDR3 region: CASSLAGELYEQYF. The CDR3 coding sequence is TGTGCCAGCAGTCTAGCGGGAGAATTGTACGAGCAGTACTTC.

This chain uses TRBV29-1 with TRBJ1-1, with D hard to call. There are 12 residues in the CDR3. CDR1 is SQVTM, CDR2 ANQGSEA, per germline. With 6 bases removed from V and 0 bases from J, the gap between germline ends came to 8 bases. In DNA, the CDR3 is TGCAGCGTCCAAAGGATGAACACTGAAGCTTTCTTT. It translates to CSVQRMNTEAFF.

This clonotype showed up just a few times. The chain couples TRBV19 to TRBJ1-5, with TRBD1 identical over 11 bases. CDR3 length: 15 residues. Germline V CDR1 and CDR2: LNHDA, SQIVND (reference sequence). Germline trimming cut 6 bases from V and 6 bases from J; bases unmatched to any gene: 7. The CDR3 reads CASRAGTGGTQPQHF. CDR3 in DNA: TGTGCCAGTAGGGCCGGGACAGGGGGTACTCAGCCCCAGCATTTT.

This clonotype has more than one count but fewer than ten. This chain connects TRBV6-5 to TRBJ2-1, with 11 bases aligning to TRBD2. The CDR3 extends over 15 amino acids. CDR1 is MNHEY, CDR2 SVGAGI, per germline. The V gene end was trimmed by 5 bases and the J gene end by 2 bases; junction bases not matched to a gene: 2. The CDR3 here is CASSIAGGTYNEQFF. CDR3 bases: TGTGCCAGCAGTATAGCGGGAGGGACCTACAATGAGCAGTTCTTC.